This passage covers 20 T cell receptor beta chains from one sample sequenced in a study of cytomegalovirus exposure and HLA in healthy donors. This PCR relied on a set of 60 Vbeta primers and 13 Jbeta primers. Assay used: immunoSEQ multiplex PCR; TCRdb lists only in-frame clones, some missing. The sample lists around 210,000 clones, roughly 78% occurring once. The sequenced sample consisted of PBMCs. The receptor source for this set is a boy under 18 in good health and CMV-seronegative.

The V and J genes are TRBV5-1 and TRBJ2-7; 8 nucleotides agree with TRBD2. The V gene's germline CDR1 is SGHRS and CDR2 YFSETQ. The CDR3 runs to 17 residues. V trimming: 6 bases; J trimming: 2 bases; junction bases outside the gene matches: 16. The CDR3 DNA sequence: TGCGCCAGCACCCGAGGGTCGGGAGGGGGTCCCCCCTACGAGCAGTACTTC. It yields the protein CASTRGSGGGPPYEQYF.

J is TRBJ1-5 and V is TRBV7-6; D not certain. V shed 0 bases and J shed 7 bases, with 10 bases lying between them. CDR1 and CDR2 from the germline V gene are SGHVS and FNYEAQ. This CDR3 contains 14 residues. The DNA for the CDR3 is TGTGCCAGCAGCTTAGCCAGCGGCGAACAGCCCCAGCATTTT. This gives the protein CASSLASGEQPQHF.

The CDR3 region is CASSLNSGTGIGSYNEQFF. Here the CDR3 DNA reads TGTGCCAGCAGCTTAAACTCCGGGACAGGGATCGGCTCCTACAATGAGCAGTTCTTC. The chain employs TRBV7-3 and TRBJ2-1; the match to TRBD1 covers 9 bases. The trim removed 1 base at V and 0 bases at J, leaving 10 bases unmatched. The CDR3 sequence is 19 residues long. Germline V lookup: CDR1 SGHTA, CDR2 FQGTGA.

CDR3 nucleotide sequence: TGTGCGTCGGAACTCGGCTCCGGGACTAGCGGTTACGAGCAGTACTTC. Translating gives CASELGSGTSGYEQYF. The chain carries TRBV30 and TRBJ2-7; 11 bases are shared with TRBD2. Germline CDR1 is GTSNPN and CDR2 is SVGIG (reference sequence). This CDR3 spans 16 amino acids.

The chain has TRBV2 and TRBJ2-1, with 11 bases fitting TRBD2. The CDR3 consists of 16 residues. V dropped 1 base and J dropped 7; count of bases not matched to a gene: 6. The V gene's germline CDR1 is SNHLY and CDR2 FYNNEI. The DNA for the CDR3 is TGTGCCAGCAGTGAAGGGTCTAGCGGGAGGTGGAATGAGCAGTTCTTC. This sequence encodes CASSEGSSGRWNEQFF.

The V call is TRBV7-8, the J call TRBJ2-1, with D possibly TRBD1 on 6 matching bases. The CDR3 runs to 16 residues. The germline V gene has CDR1 SGHVS and CDR2 FQNEAQ. Trimming cost V 5 bases and J 4 bases, with 18 bases left between them. The CDR3 sequence is CASSRKRRDNYNEQFF. The CDR3 DNA reads as TGTGCCAGCAGCCGGAAACGCCGGGACAATTACAATGAGCAGTTCTTC.

The V gene is TRBV5-1, the J gene TRBJ2-7, with 8 nucleotides matching TRBD2. Germline lookup yields CDR1 SGHRS and CDR2 YFSETQ. The CDR3 loop spans 14 amino acids. Losses at the gene ends were 0 bases for V and 9 bases for J; bases not matched to a gene: 8. In nucleotides, the CDR3 is TGCGCCAGCAGCTTGGCCGGGCGCGGGGGGCCGCAGTACTTC. It codes for CASSLAGRGGPQYF.

The gene calls are TRBV27 and TRBJ1-1; 11 nucleotides match TRBD1. The V and J ends lost 3 bases and 8 bases, in that order; junction bases with no gene match: 2. The germline V gene has CDR1 MNHEY and CDR2 SMNVEV (reference sequence). The CDR3 length is 13 residues. The CDR3 DNA is TGTGCCAGCAGTTTCGGGGACAGGGGGGAAGCTTTCTTT. Translation gives CASSFGDRGEAFF.

Only a few counts were recorded for this clone. The chain employs TRBV30 and TRBJ2-7, with TRBD1 matching 11 bases. Germline V CDR1 and CDR2: GTSNPN, SVGIG (reference sequence). J was trimmed by 4 bases and V by 8 bases; bases with no gene match: 4. The CDR3 extends over 12 amino acids. CDR3 sequence: CAGQGAGYEQYF. CDR3 bases: TGTGCCGGACAGGGGGCCGGGTACGAGCAGTACTTC.

The CDR3 protein is CAIGDRVLTYEQYF. The CDR3 DNA reads as TGTGCCATAGGCGACAGGGTTTTAACCTACGAGCAGTACTTC. This rearrangement joins TRBV10-3 to TRBJ2-7, with 7 bases fitting TRBD1. CDR3 length: 14 residues. Looked up from germline, CDR1 is ENHRY and CDR2 is SYGVKD. V shed 9 bases, J shed 2 bases, and the junction held 10 bases outside the gene matches.

The CDR3 region is CASGSGDRAHYEQYF. The CDR3 DNA reads TGTGCTAGTGGTTCCGGGGACAGGGCTCACTACGAGCAGTACTTC. This sequence joins TRBV12-5 and TRBJ2-7, with 9 nucleotides matching TRBD1. CDR3 length equals 15 residues. The trim removed 4 bases at V and 3 bases at J, leaving 7 bases unmatched. CDR1 is LGHNT and CDR2 is FRNRAP in the germline V gene.

The chain joins TRBV19 to TRBJ2-3; 12 bases agree with TRBD2. J gave up 3 bases and V 7 bases, and 11 bases lay outside the gene matches. This CDR3 region has 17 residues. Germline CDR1 reads LNHDA; CDR2 reads SQIVND (reference sequence). This chain's CDR3 is CASNEPASGGATDTQYF. The CDR3 coding sequence is TGTGCCAGTAACGAGCCGGCTAGCGGGGGGGCGACAGATACGCAGTATTTT.

The chain employs TRBV7-2 and TRBJ2-1; TRBD2 agrees at 7 bases. J was trimmed by 8 bases and V by 1 base; bases with no gene match: 2. The CDR3 is made up of 13 amino acids. CDR1 SGHTA and CDR2 FQGNSA come from the germline V gene. The CDR3 DNA reads as TGTGCCAGCAGCTTAGGACTAGCCTATGAGCAGTTCTTC. This sequence encodes CASSLGLAYEQFF.

This clone was picked up one time. Its ends do not fully match the called genes, so a read error is possible. The rearrangement joins TRBV7-9 to TRBJ2-5; tentative D call: TRBD2 (6 bases). The V gene's germline CDR1 is SEHNR and CDR2 FQNEAQ (reference sequence). This CDR3 has 15 amino acids. CDR3 DNA: TGTTCCAGCAGCCTAGGGAGTAGCGGACAAGAGACCCAGTACTTC. Translating it yields CSSSLGSSGQETQYF. The whole variable domain, filled in from reference TRBV7-9 and TRBJ2-5, reads DTGVSQNPRHKITKRGQNVTFRCDPISEHNRLYWYRQTLGQGPEFLTYFQNEAQLEKSRLLSDRFSAERPKGSFSTLEIQRTEQGDSAMYLCSSSLGSSGQETQYFGPGTRLLVL.

This chain uses TRBV18 with TRBJ1-4, with a possible D match to TRBD1 (6 bases). Trimming removed 3 bases from V and 0 bases from J, with 11 bases in between. The CDR3 totals 16 residues. Germline CDR1 is KGHSH and CDR2 is LQKENI. CDR3 sequence (DNA): TGTGCCAGCTCACCGACAGGTCCTGCAACTAATGAAAAACTGTTTTTT. This gives the protein CASSPTGPATNEKLFF.

This clone was seen just once. V and J are TRBV5-1 and TRBJ1-2, with D maybe TRBD1 (5 bases). The V end was cut by 3 bases, the J end by 8 bases, with 20 bases between. The CDR3 contains 15 residues. CDR1 and CDR2 from the germline V gene are SGHRS and YFSETQ. CDR3 in amino acids: CASSWNGASFWGYTF. CDR3 in DNA: TGCGCCAGCAGCTGGAATGGGGCCAGCTTTTGGGGCTACACCTTC. The variable domain in full, completed from reference TRBV5-1 and TRBJ1-2, reads KAGVTQTPRYLIKTRGQQVTLSCSPISGHRSVSWYQQTPGQGLQFLFEYFSETQRNKGNFPGRFSGRQFSNSRSEMNVSTLELGDSALYLCASSWNGASFWGYTFGSGTRLTVV.

This clone was found a few times. The chain employs TRBV5-4 and TRBJ2-7; D gene unclear. The CDR3 contains 14 residues. V shed 0 bases and J shed 3 bases, with 10 bases lying between them. From germline, CDR1 is SGHNT and CDR2 YYREEE (reference sequence). CDR3 bases: TGTGCCAGCAGCTTGGTGGGTAGAGGCTACGAGCAGTACTTC. It is translated as CASSLVGRGYEQYF.

This clone was counted only a few times. The rearrangement uses TRBV4-1 and TRBJ1-1, with 9 bases identical to TRBD1. Germline assignment: CDR1 MGHRA and CDR2 YSYEKL. The CDR3 spans 17 residues. Unmatched junction bases numbered 8, after V lost 2 bases and J lost 1 base. CDR3 sequence: CASSQLGQGRRNTEAFF. The CDR3 region has the DNA TGCGCCAGCAGCCAACTGGGACAGGGAAGGAGGAACACTGAAGCTTTCTTT.

The gene calls are TRBV29-1 and TRBJ2-1; 7 bases fit TRBD1. Per the germline V gene, CDR1 is SQVTM and CDR2 is ANQGSEA. The CDR3 is 13 amino acids. The ends lost 7 bases at V and 4 bases at J; junction bases unmatched: 7. This CDR3 reads CSGTGTAYNEQFF. The CDR3 DNA is TGCAGCGGGACCGGGACAGCTTACAATGAGCAGTTCTTC.

This rearrangement joins TRBV7-2 to TRBJ1-5; TRBD1 might be the D (6 bases). Germline CDR1 and CDR2: SGHTA and FQGNSA. The CDR3 runs 13 residues. Trimming removed 6 bases at V and 5 bases at J, with 11 bases between. The CDR3 is CASSSQGDQPQHF. For the CDR3, the DNA is TGTGCCAGCAGTTCACAGGGTGATCAGCCCCAGCATTTT. Full variable domain (outside the CDR3, taken from reference TRBV7-2 and TRBJ1-5): GAGVSQSPSNKVTEKGKDVELRCDPISGHTALYWYRQSLGQGLEFLIYFQGNSAPDKSGLPSDRFSAERTGGSVSTLTIQRTQQEDSAVYLCASSSQGDQPQHFGDGTRLSIL.